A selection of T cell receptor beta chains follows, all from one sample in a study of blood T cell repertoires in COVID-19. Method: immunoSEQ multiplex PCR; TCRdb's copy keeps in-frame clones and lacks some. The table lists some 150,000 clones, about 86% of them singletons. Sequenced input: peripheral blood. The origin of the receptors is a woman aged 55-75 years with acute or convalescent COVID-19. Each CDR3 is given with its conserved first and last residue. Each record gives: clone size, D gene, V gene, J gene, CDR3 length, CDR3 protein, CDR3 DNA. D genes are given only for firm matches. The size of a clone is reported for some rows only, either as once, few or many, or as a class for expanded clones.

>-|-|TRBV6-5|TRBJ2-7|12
CASSMEGYEQYF
TGTGCCAGCAGTATGGAGGGCTACGAGCAGTACTTC
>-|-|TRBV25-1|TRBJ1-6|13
CASGGWGLTPLHF
TGTGCCAGCGGCGGCTGGGGGCTGACTCCCCTCCACTTT
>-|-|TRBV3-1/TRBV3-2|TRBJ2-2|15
CASSQDANPTGELFF
TGTGCCAGCAGCCAAGATGCTAATCCCACCGGGGAGCTGTTTTTT
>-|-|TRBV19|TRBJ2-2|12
CASSRGAGELFF
TGTGCCAGTAGTAGAGGTGCCGGGGAGCTGTTTTTT
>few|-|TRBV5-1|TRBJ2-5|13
CASSLVTEETQYF
TGCGCCAGCAGCTTGGTGACAGAAGAGACCCAGTACTTC
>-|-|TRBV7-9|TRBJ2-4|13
CASSPPGDFPLYF
TGTGCCAGCAGCCCCCCGGGGGACTTCCCATTATACTTC
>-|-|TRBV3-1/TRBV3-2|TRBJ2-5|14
CASSQVGLQETQYF
TGTGCCAGCAGCCAAGTAGGACTTCAAGAGACCCAGTACTTC
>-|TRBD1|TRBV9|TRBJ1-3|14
CASRPGTGGNTIYF
TGTGCCAGCAGACCAGGGACAGGGGGAAACACCATATATTTT
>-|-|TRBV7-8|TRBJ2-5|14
CASRSQAGRETQYF
TGTGCCAGCAGATCGCAGGCGGGTAGGGAGACCCAGTACTTC
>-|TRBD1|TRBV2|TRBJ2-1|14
CASTRGQGTNEQFF
TGTGCCAGCACAAGAGGACAGGGGACGAATGAGCAGTTCTTC
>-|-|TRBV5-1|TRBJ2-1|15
CASSLDFSGRDEQFF
TGCGCCAGCAGCTTGGACTTTTCTGGGCGCGATGAGCAGTTCTTC
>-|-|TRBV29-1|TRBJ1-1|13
CSVEIHENTEAFF
TGCAGCGTTGAAATACACGAGAACACTGAAGCTTTCTTT
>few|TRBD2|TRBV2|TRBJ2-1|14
CASRRERGANEQFF
TGTGCCAGCCGGCGGGAGCGGGGGGCAAATGAGCAGTTCTTC
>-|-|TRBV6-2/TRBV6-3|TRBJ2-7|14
CASSYSIQGYEQYF
TGTGCCAGCAGTTACTCGATACAGGGTTACGAGCAGTACTTC
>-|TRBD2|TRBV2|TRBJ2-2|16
CASSLAGGTNTGELFF
TGTGCCAGCAGCCTAGCGGGGGGAACGAACACCGGGGAGCTGTTTTTT
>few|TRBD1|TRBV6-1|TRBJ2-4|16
CASSGGTGGEGNIQYF
TGTGCCAGCAGTGGAGGTACAGGGGGCGAAGGAAACATTCAGTACTTC
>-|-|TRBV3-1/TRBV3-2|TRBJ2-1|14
CASSQVGTTNEQFF
TGTGCCAGCAGCCAAGTAGGGACAACTAATGAGCAGTTCTTC
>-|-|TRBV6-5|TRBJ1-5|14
CASSLDSGDQPQHF
TGTGCCAGCAGCCTGGACTCAGGGGATCAGCCCCAGCATTTT
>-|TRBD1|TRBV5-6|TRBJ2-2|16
CASSLARQGATGELFF
TGTGCCAGCAGCTTGGCCCGACAGGGGGCAACCGGGGAGCTGTTTTTT
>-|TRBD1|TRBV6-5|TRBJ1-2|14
CASSPGGQGRGYTF
TGTGCCAGCAGTCCGGGGGGACAGGGCCGAGGCTACACCTTC
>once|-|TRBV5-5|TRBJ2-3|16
CASSLQGGRSQDTQYF
TGTGCCAGCAGCTTGCAGGGGGGCCGGTCTCAGGATACGCAGTATTTT
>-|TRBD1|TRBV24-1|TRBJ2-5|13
CATSRTGKETQYF
TGTGCCACCAGCCGGACAGGGAAAGAGACCCAGTACTTC
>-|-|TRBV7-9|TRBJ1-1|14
CASSPLYSVTEAFF
TGTGCCAGCAGCCCGCTTTATTCGGTCACTGAAGCTTTCTTT
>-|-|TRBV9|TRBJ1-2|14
CASSVLASNYGYTF
TGTGCCAGCAGCGTATTGGCATCTAACTATGGCTACACCTTC
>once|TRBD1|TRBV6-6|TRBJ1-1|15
CASSYSGQGNTEAFF
TGTGCCAGCAGTTACTCGGGACAGGGGAACACTGAAGCTTTCTTT
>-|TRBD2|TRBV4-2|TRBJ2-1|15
CASSQDRDYNNEQFF
TGTGCCAGCAGCCAAGATCGGGACTATAACAATGAGCAGTTCTTC
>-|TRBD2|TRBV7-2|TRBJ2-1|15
CASSLMRGSYNEQFF
TGTGCCAGCAGCTTGATGCGGGGGAGTTACAATGAGCAGTTCTTC
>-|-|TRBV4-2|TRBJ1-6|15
CASSQDFGDNSPLHF
TGTGCCAGCAGCCAAGACTTCGGAGATAATTCACCCCTCCACTTT
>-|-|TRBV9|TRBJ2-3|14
CASSEYGGTDTQYF
TGTGCCAGCAGCGAGTACGGGGGTACAGATACGCAGTATTTT
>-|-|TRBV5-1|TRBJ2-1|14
CASSFGSSYNEQFF
TGCGCCAGCAGCTTTGGGAGTTCCTACAATGAGCAGTTCTTC
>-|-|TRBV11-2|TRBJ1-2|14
CASSSLVTRYGYTF
TGTGCCAGCAGCTCCCTGGTGACTCGCTATGGCTACACCTTC